The 7 T cell receptor beta chains presented below share a single source sample, sequenced in a study of control samples from healthy donors and cancer patients. The data were produced by immunoSEQ multiplex PCR, yet TCRdb's version contains in-frame clones alone and is incomplete. Of around 110,000 clones in the sample, more than 70% are singletons; the top ten hold 2% to 2.5%. The material sequenced was blood. The receptors originated from a woman in her 70s in good health.

The rearrangement uses TRBV5-1 and TRBJ1-2; no reliable D call. This CDR3 region has 15 residues. Germline V gives CDR1 SGHRS, CDR2 YFSETQ. The V and J ends lost 4 bases and 6 bases respectively, with 19 bases between them. The CDR3 DNA reads TGCGCCAGCAGCACAATGGGCTATTCGGGCGATGGCTACACCTTC. Translating it yields CASSTMGYSGDGYTF.

V gene TRBV5-4 combines with J gene TRBJ1-4; 8 bases match TRBD1. The CDR3 is made up of 16 amino acids. V shed 4 bases and J 0 bases; nucleotides not matched to a gene: 5. The germline gives CDR1 SGHNT, CDR2 YYREEE (reference sequence). The CDR3 nucleotides are TGTGCCAGCAGCCCAGGGGGCCATGCAACTAATGAAAAACTGTTTTTT. It is translated as CASSPGGHATNEKLFF.

The CDR3 DNA is TGTGCCAGCAGCTTTGGGGGGGCCCGGACAGATACGCAGTATTTT. Protein: CASSFGGARTDTQYF. This chain links TRBV7-9 with TRBJ2-3; a possible D gene is TRBD2 (7 bases). This CDR3 is built from 15 residues. Deletions cut 3 bases from V and 3 bases from J, with 13 bases between. The germline V gene encodes CDR1 SEHNR and CDR2 FQNEAQ (reference sequence).

The chain links TRBV5-5 to TRBJ2-5, with 12 bases aligning to TRBD1. CDR3 length: 18 residues. V trimming: 4 bases; J trimming: 2 bases; junction bases outside the gene matches: 12. Germline V CDR1 and CDR2: SGHKS, YYEKEE (reference sequence). Written as DNA, the CDR3 is TGTGCCAGCAGCCACGGGACAGGGGGCAGGGGTGGTCAAGAGACCCAGTACTTC. It yields the protein CASSHGTGGRGGQETQYF.

The chain is built from TRBV20-1 and TRBJ2-3; a possible D gene is TRBD2 (5 bases). This CDR3 region has 14 residues. Trimming stripped 3 bases from V and 4 bases from J, with 14 bases between. Germline loops: CDR1 DFQATT, CDR2 SNEGSKA (reference sequence). The CDR3 region is CSASQEVWADTQYF. The CDR3 nucleotides are TGCAGTGCTAGTCAGGAGGTGTGGGCAGATACGCAGTATTTT.

This chain uses TRBV27 with TRBJ1-6; 8 positions match TRBD1. Germline V lookup: CDR1 MNHEY, CDR2 SMNVEV (reference sequence). Trimming removed 6 bases from V and 0 bases from J; junction bases left unmatched: 10. The CDR3 runs to 18 residues. This CDR3 reads CASSADRAISSYNSPLHF. In DNA form, the CDR3 reads TGTGCCAGCAGCGCGGACAGGGCTATAAGCTCCTATAATTCACCCCTCCACTTT.

This clone was seen only a few times. The chain joins TRBV6-1 to TRBJ2-1; D unresolved. The CDR3 consists of 14 residues. Between the trimmed V and J ends, which lost 3 bases and 3 bases, there was a span of 9 bases. Per the germline V gene, CDR1 is MNHNS and CDR2 is SASEGT. The CDR3 loop reads CASSDRLDYNEQFF. The CDR3, as DNA: TGTGCCAGCAGTGATAGGCTAGACTACAATGAGCAGTTCTTC.